This note documents a single TCR beta chain sequence. Its matching antigen is unknown. The method was immunoSEQ multiplex PCR; TCRdb's version includes in-frame clones alone and lacks a portion of them. The repertoire holds approximately 35,000 clones, with more than 90% as singletons. CDR3 size: 15 residues. The germline CDR1 and CDR2 sequences are SSHAT and FNYEAQ (reference sequence). The V gene end was trimmed by 1 base and the J gene end by 4 bases; junction bases not matched to a gene: 5. This specimen comes from a study of neoadjuvant nivolumab and ipilimumab in lung cancer. General observations from the study: Resected tumors had greater TCR richness and clonality than uninvolved lung. Pretherapy blood TCR richness correlated positively with resected tumor richness. From pretherapy to surgery, tumor richness and clonality rose with dual therapy. Only a single major-pathologic-response sample was available for clonality analysis.

This specimen was peripheral blood, taken after neoadjuvant nivolumab, alone or with ipilimumab, at or shortly before surgery. The sequence was collected from an adult with non-small cell lung cancer. The chain uses TRBV7-7 and TRBJ2-3, with 7 positions matching TRBD1. CDR3 in amino acids: CASSLGGTVADTQYF. The CDR3 DNA reads TGTGCCAGCAGCTTAGGGGGGACAGTGGCAGATACGCAGTATTTT. Together with reference TRBV7-7 and TRBJ2-3, the CDR3 gives the full variable domain: GAGVSQSPRYKVTKRGQDVTLRCDPISSHATLYWYQQALGQGPEFLTYFNYEAQPDKSGLPSDRFSAERPEGSISTLTIQRTEQRDSAMYRCASSLGGTVADTQYFGPGTRLTVL.